One sample yielded the 12 T cell receptor beta chains listed below, sequenced in a study of glioma-infiltrating T cells after dendritic cell vaccination. Profiled with immunoSEQ multiplex PCR; TCRdb holds only in-frame clones, not every one. The sample consists of about 92,000 clones, more than 75% of them appearing once. The sequences come from blood, collected before dendritic cell vaccination. The receptors shown here come from a human donor with glioblastoma.

The chain couples TRBV5-1 to TRBJ1-4; D may be TRBD1 (5 bases). This CDR3 is 16 amino acids long. In germline, CDR1 is SGHRS, CDR2 YFSETQ. V lost 6 bases, J lost 0 bases, and 15 bases lay in between. CDR3 amino acids: CASTVGGSTTNEKLFF. As DNA, the CDR3 is TGCGCCAGCACGGTGGGGGGAAGTACAACTAATGAAAAACTGTTTTTT.

The J gene is TRBJ2-7, the V gene TRBV11-1, with TRBD1 matching 9 bases. The CDR3 is made up of 14 amino acids. The V gene end was trimmed by 1 base and the J gene end by 5 bases; junction bases not matched to a gene: 3. CDR1 is SGHAT and CDR2 is FQDESV in the germline V gene (reference sequence). The CDR3 DNA follows: TGTGCCAGCAGCTTAGAGGGACAGGGCGACGAGCAGTACTTC. Residues: CASSLEGQGDEQYF.

The chain joins TRBV27 to TRBJ2-1; 10 bases fit TRBD2. J was trimmed by 3 bases and V by 5 bases; bases with no gene match: 7. Germline V gene sequence: CDR1 MNHEY, CDR2 SMNVEV (reference sequence). The CDR3 totals 16 residues. The CDR3 sequence is CASSRPLAGLYNEQFF. CDR3 nucleotides: TGTGCCAGCAGTCGCCCACTAGCGGGGCTCTACAATGAGCAGTTCTTC.

J is TRBJ1-3 and V is TRBV30; TRBD1 might be the D (6 bases). V lost 1 base and J lost 8, with 12 bases in between. The CDR3 has 13 amino acids. CDR1 and CDR2 from the germline V gene are GTSNPN and SVGIG (reference sequence). This chain's CDR3 is CAWSANRVDTIYF. Written as DNA, the CDR3 is TGTGCCTGGAGTGCCAACAGGGTCGACACCATATATTTT.

V and J are TRBV7-3 and TRBJ2-7; D might be TRBD1 (6 bases). The CDR3 sequence is 14 residues long. Germline V CDR1 and CDR2: SGHTA, FQGTGA. V was shortened by 5 bases and J by 0 bases, with 11 bases between the two germline ends. CDR3 loop: CASSKTGSSYEQYF. The CDR3 DNA sequence: TGTGCCAGCAGCAAAACAGGGAGCTCCTACGAGCAGTACTTC.

The chain joins TRBV29-1 to TRBJ2-1; the D gene is possibly TRBD1 (5 bases). Germline V gene data show CDR1 as SQVTM and CDR2 as ANQGSEA. There are 12 residues in the CDR3. Trimming shortened V by 6 bases and J by 10 bases, and 16 bases separated the two germline ends. The CDR3 loop reads CSVLHQDREQFF. CDR3 nucleotide sequence: TGCAGCGTCCTCCACCAAGACAGAGAGCAGTTCTTC.

This chain joins TRBV9 and TRBJ1-1; D is possibly TRBD1 (5 bases). This CDR3 spans 14 amino acids. The V end was cut by 0 bases, the J end by 4 bases, with 10 bases between. The V gene's germline CDR1 is SGDLS and CDR2 YYNGEE. In DNA form, the CDR3 reads TGTGCCAGCAGCGTAGTTGGGGGGAGCACTGAAGCTTTCTTT. It is translated as CASSVVGGSTEAFF.

The sample holds one count of this clone. V gene TRBV27 combines with J gene TRBJ2-1, with D possibly TRBD2 on 5 matching bases. This CDR3 is 18 amino acids long. V lost 5 bases and J lost 0, with 20 bases in between. Germline CDR1 and CDR2: MNHEY and SMNVEV (reference sequence). The CDR3 loop reads CASSLGPDLGGSYNEQFF. CDR3 nucleotides: TGTGCCAGCAGTCTCGGACCGGACCTTGGAGGCTCCTACAATGAGCAGTTCTTC.

V and J are TRBV7-2 and TRBJ2-5, with TRBD2 matching 10 bases. Germline V gives CDR1 SGHTA, CDR2 FQGNSA. This CDR3 is 14 amino acids long. Trimming at V came to 5 bases and at J to 9 bases, leaving 9 bases not matched to a gene. Here the CDR3 DNA reads TGTGCCAGCAGCCCTGGACTAGCGGACGGAGCCCAGTACTTC. This translates into CASSPGLADGAQYF.

J is TRBJ1-1 and V is TRBV18, with D maybe TRBD1 (6 bases). Germline loops: CDR1 KGHSH, CDR2 LQKENI. Trimming took 0 bases from V and 0 from J, leaving 8 bases between them. CDR3 size: 15 residues. The CDR3 is CASSPPEGVNTEAFF. CDR3 in DNA: TGTGCCAGCTCACCACCCGAGGGGGTGAACACTGAAGCTTTCTTT.

V usage is TRBV9 and J usage is TRBJ2-7, with D perhaps matching TRBD2 (6 bases). V lost 4 bases and J 4 bases, leaving 18 bases between the germline ends. Per germline, CDR1 SGDLS and CDR2 YYNGEE. The CDR3 has 15 amino acids. CDR3 in amino acids: CASSLLGEARYEQYF. CDR3 nucleotides: TGTGCCAGCAGCTTGTTGGGGGAGGCACGGTACGAGCAGTACTTC.

This clone was seen only a few times. The rearrangement joins TRBV5-5 to TRBJ1-4, with no clear D. Germline V gene data show CDR1 as SGHKS and CDR2 as YYEKEE (reference sequence). Trimming shortened V by 4 bases and J by 5 bases, and 6 bases separated the two germline ends. CDR3 length: 12 amino acids. The CDR3 is CASSVLNEKLFF. The CDR3 region has the DNA TGTGCCAGCAGCGTTTTAAATGAAAAACTGTTTTTT.